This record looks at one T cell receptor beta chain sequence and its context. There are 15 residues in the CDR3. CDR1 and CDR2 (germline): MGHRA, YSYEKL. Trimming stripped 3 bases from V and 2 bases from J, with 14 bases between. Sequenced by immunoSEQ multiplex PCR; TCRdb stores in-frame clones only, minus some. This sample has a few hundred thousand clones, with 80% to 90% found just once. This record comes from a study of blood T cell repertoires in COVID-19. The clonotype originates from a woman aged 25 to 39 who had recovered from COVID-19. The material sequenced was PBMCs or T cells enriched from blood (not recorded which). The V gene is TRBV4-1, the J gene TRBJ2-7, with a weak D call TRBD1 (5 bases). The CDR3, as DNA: TGCGCCAGCAGCCACCAAGCCGCAGGGACCTACGAGCAGTACTTC. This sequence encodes CASSHQAAGTYEQYF.